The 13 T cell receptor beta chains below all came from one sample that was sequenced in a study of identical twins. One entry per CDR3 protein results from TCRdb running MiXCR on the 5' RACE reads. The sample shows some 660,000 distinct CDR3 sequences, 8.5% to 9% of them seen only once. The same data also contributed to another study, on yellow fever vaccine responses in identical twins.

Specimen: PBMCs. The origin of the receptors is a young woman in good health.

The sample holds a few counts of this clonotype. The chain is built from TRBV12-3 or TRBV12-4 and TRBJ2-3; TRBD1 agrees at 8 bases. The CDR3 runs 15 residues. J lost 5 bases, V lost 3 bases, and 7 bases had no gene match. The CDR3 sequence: CASSFGRGREDTQYF. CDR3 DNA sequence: TGTGCCAGCAGTTTTGGCAGGGGGCGGGAAGATACGCAGTATTTT.

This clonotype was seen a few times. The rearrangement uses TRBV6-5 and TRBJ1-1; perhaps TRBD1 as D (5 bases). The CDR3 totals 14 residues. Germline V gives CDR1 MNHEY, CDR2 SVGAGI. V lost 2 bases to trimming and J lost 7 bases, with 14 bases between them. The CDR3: CASSYGLRQGEAFF. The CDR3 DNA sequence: TGTGCCAGCAGTTACGGTCTTCGGCAGGGTGAAGCTTTCTTT.

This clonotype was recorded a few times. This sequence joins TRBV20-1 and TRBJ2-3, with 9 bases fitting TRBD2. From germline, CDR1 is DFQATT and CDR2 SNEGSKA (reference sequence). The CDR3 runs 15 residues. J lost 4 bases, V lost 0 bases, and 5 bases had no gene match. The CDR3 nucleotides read TGCAGTGCTAGAGAGTCTAGCGGGAAAGCAGATACGCAGTATTTT. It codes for CSARESSGKADTQYF.

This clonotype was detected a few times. The CDR3 DNA is TGCAGCGTTGGGGGGACAGGGGTTGCAGAGACCCAGTACTTC. It codes for CSVGGTGVAETQYF. This chain joins TRBV29-1 and TRBJ2-5, with TRBD1 identical over 10 bases. With V trimmed by 4 bases and J by 4 bases, 6 bases remained unmatched. There are 14 residues in the CDR3. Germline V CDR1 and CDR2: SQVTM, ANQGSEA.

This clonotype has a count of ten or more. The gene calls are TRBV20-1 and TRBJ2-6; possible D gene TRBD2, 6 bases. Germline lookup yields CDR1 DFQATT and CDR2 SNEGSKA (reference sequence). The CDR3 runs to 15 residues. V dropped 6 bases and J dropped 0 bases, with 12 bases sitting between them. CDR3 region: CSAGTGSSGANVLTF. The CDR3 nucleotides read TGCAGTGCCGGAACCGGGAGCTCTGGGGCCAACGTCCTGACTTTC.

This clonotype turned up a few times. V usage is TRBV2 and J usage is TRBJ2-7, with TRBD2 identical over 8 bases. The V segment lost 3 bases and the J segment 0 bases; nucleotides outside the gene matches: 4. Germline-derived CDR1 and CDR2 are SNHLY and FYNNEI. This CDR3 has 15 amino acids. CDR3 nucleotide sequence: TGTGCCAGCAGTGATGAGGGACTAGGCTCCTACGAGCAGTACTTC. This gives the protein CASSDEGLGSYEQYF.

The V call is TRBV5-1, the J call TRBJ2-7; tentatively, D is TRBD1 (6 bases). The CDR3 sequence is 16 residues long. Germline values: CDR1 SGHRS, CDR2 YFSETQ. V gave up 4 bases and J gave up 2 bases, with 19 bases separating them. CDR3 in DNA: TGCGCCAGCAGCCCCCAAAGGCCGGGACATCCCTACGAGCAGTACTTC. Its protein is CASSPQRPGHPYEQYF. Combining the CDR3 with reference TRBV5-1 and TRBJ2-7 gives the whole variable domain KAGVTQTPRYLIKTRGQQVTLSCSPISGHRSVSWYQQTPGQGLQFLFEYFSETQRNKGNFPGRFSGRQFSNSRSEMNVSTLELGDSALYLCASSPQRPGHPYEQYFGPGTRLTVT.

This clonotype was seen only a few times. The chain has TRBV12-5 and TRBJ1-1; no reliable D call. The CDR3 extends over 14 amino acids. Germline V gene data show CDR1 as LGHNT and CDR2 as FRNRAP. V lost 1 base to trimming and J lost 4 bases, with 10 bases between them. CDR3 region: CASGLGHGTTEAFF. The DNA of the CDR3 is TGTGCTAGTGGTTTGGGACACGGTACCACTGAAGCTTTCTTT.

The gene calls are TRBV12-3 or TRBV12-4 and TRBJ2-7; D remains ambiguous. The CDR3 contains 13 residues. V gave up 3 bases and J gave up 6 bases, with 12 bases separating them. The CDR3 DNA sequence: TGTGCCAGCAGTTTTTCTTCCTCCCGCGAGCAGTACTTC. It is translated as CASSFSSSREQYF.

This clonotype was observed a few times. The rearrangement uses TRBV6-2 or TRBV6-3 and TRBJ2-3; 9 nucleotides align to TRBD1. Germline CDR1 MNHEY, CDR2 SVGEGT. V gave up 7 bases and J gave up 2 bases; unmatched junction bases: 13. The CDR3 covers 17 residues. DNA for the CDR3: TGTGCCAGCAACAAGGGGACAGGGAGTCAAGTCACAGATACGCAGTATTTT. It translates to CASNKGTGSQVTDTQYF.

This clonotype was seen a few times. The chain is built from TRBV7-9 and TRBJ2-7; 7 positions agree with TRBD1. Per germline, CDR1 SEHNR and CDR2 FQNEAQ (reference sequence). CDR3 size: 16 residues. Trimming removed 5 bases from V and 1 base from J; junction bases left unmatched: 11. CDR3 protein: CASSRKPGQRSYEQYF. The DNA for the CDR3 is TGTGCCAGCAGCCGCAAACCGGGACAGCGGTCCTACGAGCAGTACTTC.

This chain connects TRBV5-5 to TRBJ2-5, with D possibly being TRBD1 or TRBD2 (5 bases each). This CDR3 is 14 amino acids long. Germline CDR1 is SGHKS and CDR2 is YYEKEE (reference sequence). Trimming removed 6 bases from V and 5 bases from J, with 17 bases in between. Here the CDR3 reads CASTRDWGGETQYF. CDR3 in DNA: TGTGCCAGCACCCGAGATTGGGGCGGGGAGACCCAGTACTTC.

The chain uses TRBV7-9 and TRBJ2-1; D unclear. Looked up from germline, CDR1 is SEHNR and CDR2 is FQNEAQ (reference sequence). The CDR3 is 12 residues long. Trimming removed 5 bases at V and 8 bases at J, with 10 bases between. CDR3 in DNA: TGTGCCAGCAGCCGCCTAGGTTATGAGCAGTTCTTC. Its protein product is CASSRLGYEQFF.